Listed below are T cell receptor beta chains from one sample, sequenced in a study of OX40 agonist ivuxolimab in advanced cancers. Profiled with immunoSEQ multiplex PCR; TCRdb holds only in-frame clones, not every one. The data hold roughly 90,000 clones, with about 90% observed a single time. Here the sequenced sample was CD4+ or CD8+ T cells sorted from blood, taken in a trial of the OX40 agonist ivuxolimab. All receptors come from an adult with an advanced solid tumor such as melanoma, head and neck, liver or kidney cancer. CDR3s include the opening cysteine and the closing phenylalanine or tryptophan. Each record gives: clone size, V gene, J gene, CDR3 protein. Size is stated for part of the rows, as once, few or many counts, or as a class when the clone is expanded.

abundance: -
v_gene: TRBV4-1
j_gene: TRBJ2-3
CDR3aa: CASSQHLAGGIDTQYF

abundance: -
v_gene: TRBV6-1
j_gene: TRBJ1-4
CDR3aa: CASTDATVGNEKLFF

abundance: -
v_gene: TRBV18
j_gene: TRBJ2-7
CDR3aa: CASSPGGGAVDF

abundance: -
v_gene: TRBV29-1
j_gene: TRBJ2-5
CDR3aa: CSGGGQGATQYF

abundance: -
v_gene: TRBV27
j_gene: TRBJ2-7
CDR3aa: CASSLSSGQWYEQYF

abundance: -
v_gene: TRBV7-2
j_gene: TRBJ2-2
CDR3aa: CASSLRQGDTGELFF

abundance: once
v_gene: TRBV28
j_gene: TRBJ2-1
CDR3aa: CASSRYNEQFF

abundance: once
v_gene: TRBV28
j_gene: TRBJ1-1
CDR3aa: CASSPSMGTEAFF

abundance: -
v_gene: TRBV7-9
j_gene: TRBJ1-1
CDR3aa: CASRGRDRERVNTEAFF

abundance: -
v_gene: TRBV7-2
j_gene: TRBJ2-7
CDR3aa: CASRPGTATYEQYF

abundance: -
v_gene: TRBV9
j_gene: TRBJ2-3
CDR3aa: CASSVVPGQGADTQYF

abundance: -
v_gene: TRBV5-4
j_gene: TRBJ2-3
CDR3aa: CASSTPSGGGTDTQYF

abundance: -
v_gene: TRBV28
j_gene: TRBJ2-3
CDR3aa: CASSERSAVGDTQYF

abundance: -
v_gene: TRBV7-2
j_gene: TRBJ2-1
CDR3aa: CASSPPPVSNNEQFF

abundance: -
v_gene: TRBV5-4
j_gene: TRBJ1-4
CDR3aa: CASSLGGAGDRSEKLFF

abundance: once
v_gene: TRBV7-2
j_gene: TRBJ2-7
CDR3aa: CASSPQGSLGYEQYF

abundance: -
v_gene: TRBV5-5
j_gene: TRBJ1-2
CDR3aa: CASSLAERGVGGYTF

abundance: -
v_gene: TRBV14
j_gene: TRBJ1-6
CDR3aa: CASSLGGRIFTSYNSPLHF

abundance: -
v_gene: TRBV7-9
j_gene: TRBJ1-2
CDR3aa: CASSPGTGALTF

abundance: -
v_gene: TRBV18
j_gene: TRBJ1-1
CDR3aa: CASSLDLERAAFF

abundance: -
v_gene: TRBV18
j_gene: TRBJ2-1
CDR3aa: CASSPREVGAYEQFF

abundance: -
v_gene: TRBV7-8
j_gene: TRBJ1-1
CDR3aa: CASSLGTVNTEAFF

abundance: -
v_gene: TRBV5-1
j_gene: TRBJ2-3
CDR3aa: CASSSGTSGRTDTQYF

abundance: -
v_gene: TRBV9
j_gene: TRBJ1-6
CDR3aa: CASSVGGSLNNSPLHF

abundance: -
v_gene: TRBV19
j_gene: TRBJ1-5
CDR3aa: CAARSLAGDSNQPQHF

abundance: -
v_gene: TRBV30
j_gene: TRBJ2-7
CDR3aa: CAWNMDRDAEQYF

abundance: -
v_gene: TRBV5-1
j_gene: TRBJ2-3
CDR3aa: CASSLAGGDTQYF

abundance: few
v_gene: TRBV10-3
j_gene: TRBJ1-5
CDR3aa: CAISDGTGANQPQHF

abundance: -
v_gene: TRBV7-2
j_gene: TRBJ2-7
CDR3aa: CASSFSGGTKPEQYF

abundance: -
v_gene: TRBV6-6
j_gene: TRBJ1-3
CDR3aa: CASRSGSGNTIYF

abundance: -
v_gene: TRBV6-6
j_gene: TRBJ1-1
CDR3aa: CASSYLQGAQKAEAFF

abundance: -
v_gene: TRBV9
j_gene: TRBJ1-6
CDR3aa: CASSPQGQGNSPLHF

abundance: -
v_gene: TRBV27
j_gene: TRBJ2-1
CDR3aa: CASTPLGLDEQFF

abundance: -
v_gene: TRBV9
j_gene: TRBJ2-3
CDR3aa: CASSAGPRRTDTQYF

abundance: -
v_gene: TRBV7-3
j_gene: TRBJ1-5
CDR3aa: CASSYSPEGDQPQHF

abundance: few
v_gene: TRBV7-3
j_gene: TRBJ1-2
CDR3aa: CASSTRQGHYGYTF

abundance: -
v_gene: TRBV10-3
j_gene: TRBJ2-3
CDR3aa: CAISVGTGVTDTQYF

abundance: -
v_gene: TRBV19
j_gene: TRBJ2-1
CDR3aa: CASSTLAPYNEQFF

abundance: -
v_gene: TRBV6-1
j_gene: TRBJ2-2
CDR3aa: CASSRDREGELFF

abundance: once
v_gene: TRBV2
j_gene: TRBJ2-3
CDR3aa: CASSGLFPTDTQYF

abundance: -
v_gene: TRBV10-3
j_gene: TRBJ2-2
CDR3aa: CASFQGPGELFF

abundance: -
v_gene: TRBV11-2
j_gene: TRBJ2-2
CDR3aa: CASNLNSGENTGELFF

abundance: -
v_gene: TRBV11-3
j_gene: TRBJ2-1
CDR3aa: CASSPDYVMNNEQFF

abundance: -
v_gene: TRBV30
j_gene: TRBJ1-6
CDR3aa: CACQQPGGTSPLHF

abundance: -
v_gene: TRBV6-6
j_gene: TRBJ1-2
CDR3aa: CASIYDRADYGYTF

abundance: -
v_gene: TRBV6-6
j_gene: TRBJ1-4
CDR3aa: CASSSQGADEKLFF

abundance: -
v_gene: TRBV7-2
j_gene: TRBJ2-1
CDR3aa: CASSLGGGARNEQFF

abundance: -
v_gene: TRBV5-6
j_gene: TRBJ1-2
CDR3aa: CASSLVGGYTF

abundance: -
v_gene: TRBV28
j_gene: TRBJ1-1
CDR3aa: CASKLGTGNTEAFF

abundance: -
v_gene: TRBV28
j_gene: TRBJ2-1
CDR3aa: CASSLLAGIHNEQFF

abundance: -
v_gene: TRBV10-2
j_gene: TRBJ2-7
CDR3aa: CASSEVRTGNYEQYF

abundance: few
v_gene: TRBV5-4
j_gene: TRBJ2-3
CDR3aa: CASSYSGGARDTQYF

abundance: -
v_gene: TRBV19
j_gene: TRBJ1-6
CDR3aa: CASSIGIGASPLHF

abundance: -
v_gene: TRBV19
j_gene: TRBJ2-7
CDR3aa: CASSTLAGRGSYEQYF

abundance: -
v_gene: TRBV9
j_gene: TRBJ2-1
CDR3aa: CASSVGTSGAYNEQFF

abundance: -
v_gene: TRBV4-2
j_gene: TRBJ2-1
CDR3aa: CASSRAGTGGRYNEQFF